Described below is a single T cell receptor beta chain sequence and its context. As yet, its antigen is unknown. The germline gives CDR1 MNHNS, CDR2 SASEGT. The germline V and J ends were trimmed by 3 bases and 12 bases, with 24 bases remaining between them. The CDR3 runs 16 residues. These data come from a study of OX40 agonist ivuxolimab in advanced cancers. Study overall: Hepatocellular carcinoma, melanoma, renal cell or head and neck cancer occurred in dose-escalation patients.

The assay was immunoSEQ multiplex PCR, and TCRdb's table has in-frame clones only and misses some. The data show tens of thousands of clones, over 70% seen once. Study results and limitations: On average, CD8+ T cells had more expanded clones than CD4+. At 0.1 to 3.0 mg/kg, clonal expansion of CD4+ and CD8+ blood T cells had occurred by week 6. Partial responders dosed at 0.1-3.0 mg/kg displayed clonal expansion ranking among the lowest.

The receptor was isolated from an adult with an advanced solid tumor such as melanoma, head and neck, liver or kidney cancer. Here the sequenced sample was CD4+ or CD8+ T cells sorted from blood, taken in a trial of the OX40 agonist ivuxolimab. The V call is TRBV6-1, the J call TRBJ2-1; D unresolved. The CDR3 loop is CASSDMGRGSHMGQFF. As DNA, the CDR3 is TGTGCCAGCAGTGACATGGGTCGAGGATCCCACATGGGGCAGTTCTTC.